This T cell receptor (beta chain) originates from a study of cytomegalovirus exposure and HLA in healthy donors. Germline assignment: CDR1 MGHRA and CDR2 YSYEKL. There are 18 residues in the CDR3. The ends were cut back, 0 bases at V and 4 bases at J, with 18 bases in the middle. This clone appeared once. Its target is not known. Whole-study findings and limits: Associated with HLA alleles at 0.05 false discovery rate in a later analysis were some 16,000 TCR beta sequences.

Primers for the PCR totalled 60 Vbeta and 13 Jbeta. Clones were read by immunoSEQ multiplex PCR, and TCRdb kept only the in-frame ones, dropping some. The table has about 120,000 clones, roughly 80% seen once. The sequencing sample was made of PBMCs. The gene calls are TRBV4-1 and TRBJ1-4; D remains ambiguous. The sequence was collected from a female donor in good health and CMV-seropositive. In nucleotides, the CDR3 is TGCGCCAGCAGCCAAGATGGCGGGGATGGAGTTTATAATGAAAAACTGTTTTTT. This sequence encodes CASSQDGGDGVYNEKLFF.